This TCR beta chain was identified during a study of T cell responses to AZD1222 COVID-19 vaccine. Study conclusions and caveats: Among vaccine-associated CD4 TCRs, coverage spanned spike, with dominance at 160-218 and 743-854.

The J segment lost 7 bases and the V segment lost 6 bases, leaving 7 bases of the junction unmatched. The germline V gene has CDR1 SGHRS and CDR2 YFSETQ. This CDR3 contains 15 residues. Note on this clone: What it recognizes is unknown.

The repertoire was sequenced with immunoSEQ multiplex PCR; TCRdb's copy has only in-frame clones and lacks some. Altogether about 150,000 clones are present, approximately 90% being singletons, with the ten largest covering roughly 3.7%. The material sequenced was peripheral blood, taken on day 0 of AZD1222 vaccination. The receptor was derived from an adult in good health. The genes are TRBV5-1 and TRBJ2-2; 12 nucleotides match TRBD2. The chain's CDR3 is CASTLAGGRSGELFF. The CDR3 DNA follows: TGCGCCAGCACACTAGCGGGAGGAAGGAGCGGGGAGCTGTTTTTT.